The next 12 T cell receptor beta chains were all read from a single sample in a study of Graves' ophthalmopathy and Graves' hyperthyroidism. Amplification targeted the TCR beta CDR3 regions, with RNA transcripts as the source material. Second-round multiplex PCR followed a first-round RT-PCR using HTBI primers. TCRdb reanalysed the multiplex PCR reads using MiXCR and keeps one entry per CDR3 protein. This table holds 650,000 to 900,000 distinct CDR3 sequences, 40% found once. Sequences were obtained from peripheral blood. Receptors originate from an adult man with Graves' ophthalmopathy.

J is TRBJ2-7 and V is TRBV2; D is possibly TRBD1 (6 bases). The CDR3 length is 13 residues. V was shortened by 8 bases and J by 2 bases, with 13 bases between the two germline ends. The germline V gene has CDR1 SNHLY and CDR2 FYNNEI. The CDR3: CASVKQGTYEQYF. The DNA for the CDR3 is TGTGCCAGCGTGAAACAGGGAACCTACGAGCAGTACTTC.

A few counts support this clonotype. One end of the junction fails to match germline, which may point to a read error. This sequence joins TRBV7-9 and TRBJ1-1, with D possibly matching TRBD1 (5 bases). Germline V lookup: CDR1 SEHNR, CDR2 FQNEAQ (reference sequence). The CDR3 covers 17 residues. The CDR3 spells CASSLAGHQTQGTEAFF. For the CDR3, the DNA is TGTGCCAGCAGTTTAGCCGGGCACCAGACCCAGGGCACTGAAGCTTTCTTT.

The rearrangement joins TRBV25-1 to TRBJ2-2; D ambiguous. CDR1 is MGHDK and CDR2 is SYGVNS in the germline V gene. Trimming cost V 4 bases and J 8 bases, with 8 bases left between them. The CDR3 is made up of 12 amino acids. The CDR3 DNA follows: TGTGCCAGCAGTGCCCGGTGGGGGGAGCTGTTTTTT. Amino acids: CASSARWGELFF.

In this sample, this clonotype turned up a few times. V and J are TRBV7-2 and TRBJ2-5; TRBD1 matches 9 bases. Trimming at V came to 5 bases and at J to 5 bases, leaving 9 bases not matched to a gene. Germline V lookup: CDR1 SGHTA, CDR2 FQGNSA. There are 15 residues in the CDR3. The CDR3 here is CASSPRTGVRETQYF. The DNA for the CDR3 is TGTGCCAGCAGCCCCAGGACAGGGGTTCGGGAGACCCAGTACTTC.

The chain recombines TRBV14 with TRBJ2-3; 7 positions agree with TRBD2. CDR1 is SGHDN and CDR2 is FVKESK in the germline V gene. The CDR3 is 16 residues long. The J segment lost 1 base and the V segment lost 4 bases, leaving 8 bases of the junction unmatched. The CDR3 DNA reads TGTGCCAGCAGCCCGGCGGCTAGCGGAGGCACAGATACGCAGTATTTT. This encodes CASSPAASGGTDTQYF. Looking up the rest from reference TRBV14 and TRBJ2-3 gives the full variable domain: EAGVTQFPSHSVIEKGQTVTLRCDPISGHDNLYWYRRVMGKEIKFLLHFVKESKQDESGMPNNRFLAERTGGTYSTLKVQPAELEDSGVYFCASSPAASGGTDTQYFGPGTRLTVL.

This clonotype has at least ten counts. This chain joins TRBV10-3 and TRBJ1-5, with a possible D match to TRBD1 (6 bases). Trimming removed 6 bases from V and 4 bases from J, with 13 bases in between. The CDR3 has 14 amino acids. Per the germline V gene, CDR1 is ENHRY and CDR2 is SYGVKD. CDR3 bases: TGTGCCATCAGCACGGGACATGGGAATCAGCCCCAGCATTTT. This sequence encodes CAISTGHGNQPQHF.

The chain couples TRBV7-9 to TRBJ2-2; a weak D match, TRBD1 (6 bases). Germline V gene data show CDR1 as SEHNR and CDR2 as FQNEAQ (reference sequence). The V and J ends lost 0 bases and 6 bases respectively, with 8 bases between them. The CDR3 totals 14 residues. Here the CDR3 DNA reads TGTGCCAGCAGCTTAGCCAGGGGAGCCGGGGAGCTGTTTTTT. Amino acid sequence: CASSLARGAGELFF.

The V gene is TRBV25-1, the J gene TRBJ1-1, with TRBD1 matching 11 bases. Germline V gene sequence: CDR1 MGHDK, CDR2 SYGVNS. The V and J ends lost 11 bases and 3 bases, in that order; junction bases with no gene match: 5. This CDR3 has 13 residues. CDR3: CAAPGQGDTEAFF. The CDR3 DNA reads as TGTGCCGCGCCGGGACAGGGGGACACTGAAGCTTTCTTT.

This clonotype was observed a few times. The V and J genes are TRBV7-3 and TRBJ1-4; 9 nucleotides match TRBD1. The junction had 8 bases not matched to a gene; V was cut back by 1 base and J by 5 bases. This CDR3 is 17 amino acids long. The germline CDR1 and CDR2 sequences are SGHTA and FQGTGA. DNA for the CDR3: TGTGCCAGCAGCTTAAGGGACAGGGAGTGCCAAAATGAAAAACTGTTTTTT. It codes for CASSLRDRECQNEKLFF.

The rearrangement joins TRBV7-9 to TRBJ2-2; 9 nucleotides match TRBD1. Looked up from germline, CDR1 is SEHNR and CDR2 is FQNEAQ (reference sequence). The ends lost 10 bases at V and 6 bases at J; junction bases unmatched: 12. The CDR3 runs 15 residues. The DNA for the CDR3 is TGTGCCACCACCGGGACAGGGATTATTGCCGGGGAGCTGTTTTTT. As protein: CATTGTGIIAGELFF.

The chain couples TRBV29-1 to TRBJ1-5; TRBD1 is a possible D gene (5 bases). CDR3 length: 12 amino acids. Germline V lookup: CDR1 SQVTM, CDR2 ANQGSEA. CDR3: CSFGRAHQPQHF. The DNA of the CDR3 is TGCAGTTTCGGCAGGGCGCATCAGCCCCAGCATTTT.

The V and J genes are TRBV4-1 and TRBJ1-5, with 7 bases matching TRBD1. CDR1 and CDR2 (germline): MGHRA, YSYEKL. V gave up 1 base and J gave up 5 bases; unmatched junction bases: 5. The CDR3 contains 15 residues. CDR3 in DNA: TGCGCCAGCAGCCAAGGGAACAGGGGAGATCAGCCCCAGCATTTT. Translating it yields CASSQGNRGDQPQHF.